The rows below give T cell receptor beta chains drawn from one sample of a study of control samples from healthy donors and cancer patients. Measured with immunoSEQ multiplex PCR; TCRdb has only the in-frame clones, and not every one. The data show about 140,000 clones, roughly 92% seen once. Sequenced material: blood. The receptors derive from a man younger than 45 in good health. CDR3s include the opening cysteine and the closing phenylalanine or tryptophan. The D gene is left open where the match is weak.

d_call j_call v_call cdr3_aa cdr3_nt
TRBD1 TRBJ1-1 TRBV30 CAWSNTGGRTEAFF TGTGCCTGGAGTAATACAGGGGGACGAACTGAAGCTTTCTTT
NA TRBJ1-3 TRBV29-1 CSVKSSGNTIYF TGCAGCGTCAAGTCCTCTGGAAACACCATATATTTT
NA TRBJ1-1 TRBV28 CASSFGDAGLAFF TGTGCCAGCAGTTTCGGGGACGCAGGGCTCGCTTTCTTT
NA TRBJ2-1 TRBV12-3/TRBV12-4 CASSLRVNEQFF TGTGCCAGCAGTTTAAGAGTCAATGAGCAGTTCTTC
NA TRBJ2-7 TRBV9 CASSVDPPSEQYF TGTGCCAGCAGCGTAGACCCCCCTTCCGAGCAGTACTTC
TRBD1 TRBJ2-7 TRBV6-1 CASSDLVTRDRSRSYEQYF TGTGCCAGCAGTGACCTCGTAACCAGGGACAGGAGTAGATCCTACGAGCAGTACTTC
NA TRBJ2-2 TRBV15 CATSRDSPRVGELFF TGTGCCACCAGCAGAGACTCCCCCAGGGTCGGGGAGCTGTTTTTT
TRBD1 TRBJ1-3 TRBV18 CASSPNRGPGNTIYF TGTGCCAGCTCACCAAACAGGGGGCCTGGAAACACCATATATTTT
NA TRBJ1-1 TRBV28 CASSTPGQRNTEAFF TGTGCCAGCAGTACACCGGGACAAAGGAACACTGAAGCTTTCTTT
NA TRBJ2-7 TRBV6-1 CASSEVAAVTYEQYF TGTGCCAGCAGTGAAGTCGCGGCAGTGACCTACGAGCAGTACTTC
TRBD1 TRBJ2-7 TRBV19 CASSIFEGQGYEQYF TGTGCCAGTAGTATTTTCGAAGGACAGGGGTACGAGCAGTACTTC
NA TRBJ2-1 TRBV5-1 CASRVSLDNEQFF TGCGCCAGCAGGGTGAGCTTAGACAATGAGCAGTTCTTC
NA TRBJ1-3 TRBV5-6 CASSLVARRSGNTIYF TGTGCCAGCAGCTTGGTTGCCAGGCGCTCTGGAAACACCATATATTTT
NA TRBJ2-2 TRBV30 CAWSYTGELFF TGTGCCTGGAGTTACACCGGGGAGCTGTTTTTT
TRBD2 TRBJ2-2 TRBV28 CASSVWGRGAGELFF TGTGCCAGTTCAGTGTGGGGGAGGGGCGCCGGGGAGCTGTTTTTT
NA TRBJ2-1 TRBV7-9 CASSRRDNEQFF TGTGCCAGCAGCCGCCGAGACAATGAGCAGTTCTTC
NA TRBJ2-7 TRBV28 CASSQLDRASYEQYF TGTGCCAGCAGTCAGCTCGACAGAGCCAGCTACGAGCAGTACTTC
NA TRBJ1-3 TRBV25-1 CATRQAGNTIYF TGTGCCACCCGTCAGGCCGGAAACACCATATATTTT
NA TRBJ1-2 TRBV6-2/TRBV6-3 CASSYSETASYGYTF TGTGCCAGCAGTTACTCGGAGACAGCGAGCTATGGCTACACCTTC
NA TRBJ2-7 TRBV10-2 CASSLGYEQYF TGCGCCAGCAGTTTGGGTTACGAGCAGTACTTC
TRBD1 TRBJ2-7 TRBV5-6 CASSFIGTGKAYEQYF TGTGCCAGCAGCTTCATCGGGACAGGGAAGGCCTACGAGCAGTACTTC
TRBD2 TRBJ2-1 TRBV7-8 CASSFWTSGRPSSYNEQFF TGTGCCAGCAGCTTTTGGACTAGCGGGAGGCCGAGCTCCTACAATGAGCAGTTCTTC
NA TRBJ1-2 TRBV12-5 CASGLGGFGGYTF TGTGCTAGTGGTTTGGGAGGGTTTGGGGGCTACACCTTC
TRBD2 TRBJ2-3 TRBV18 CASSPTPGLAGGVTDTQYF TGTGCCAGCTCACCAACGCCCGGACTAGCGGGAGGCGTGACAGATACGCAGTATTTT
NA TRBJ2-3 TRBV19 CASSIGRAGPDTQYF TGTGCCAGTAGTATAGGAAGGGCAGGGCCAGATACGCAGTATTTT
NA TRBJ2-5 TRBV2 CASSGGLSGETQYF TGTGCCAGCAGTGGGGGCCTCTCCGGGGAGACCCAGTACTTC
NA TRBJ1-2 TRBV19 CASSLPRGFGGYTF TGTGCCAGTAGTCTCCCTAGGGGTTTCGGTGGCTACACCTTC
NA TRBJ2-7 TRBV29-1 CSVEDSSTPYEQYF TGCAGCGTTGAGGACAGTTCAACGCCCTACGAGCAGTACTTC
NA TRBJ1-1 TRBV30 CAWSVRSTGNEAFF TGTGCCTGGAGTGTCAGAAGTACAGGGAATGAAGCTTTCTTT
NA TRBJ2-5 TRBV5-6 CASSLVSSLETQYF TGTGCCAGCAGCTTGGTTTCGTCCCTAGAGACCCAGTACTTC
NA TRBJ1-2 TRBV18 CASSQKNEANYGYTF TGTGCCAGCTCACAAAAAAATGAGGCTAACTATGGCTACACCTTC
NA TRBJ2-6 TRBV19 CASSIWSALAGANVLTF TGTGCCAGTAGTATTTGGTCTGCGTTGGCTGGGGCCAACGTCCTGACTTTC
NA TRBJ1-1 TRBV19 CASSWGTLLNTEAFF TGTGCCAGTAGTTGGGGGACCCTCCTGAACACTGAAGCTTTCTTT